The sequence of this TCR beta chain was determined in a study of shared clonotypes between healthy human individuals. Profiling relied on immunoSEQ multiplex PCR, and the TCRdb table lists in-frame clones only, not all of them. The profile shows about 680,000 clones, 73% of them singletons. The CDR3 loop spans 17 amino acids. Germline V gene lookup returns CDR1 SQVTM and CDR2 ANQGSEA. Germline trimming cut 4 bases from V and 5 bases from J; bases unmatched to any gene: 17. The V gene is TRBV29-1, the J gene TRBJ2-5, with 9 bases aligning to TRBD2. Sequencing used memory CD4+ T cells sorted from blood. The subset: CD45RA-negative fraction. This receptor was taken from a woman in her 30s in good health. The CDR3, as DNA: TGCAGCGTTGTTAAGGAGCGGGAGGTTCTCCCGTCGGAGACCCAGTACTTC. Translation: CSVVKEREVLPSETQYF.